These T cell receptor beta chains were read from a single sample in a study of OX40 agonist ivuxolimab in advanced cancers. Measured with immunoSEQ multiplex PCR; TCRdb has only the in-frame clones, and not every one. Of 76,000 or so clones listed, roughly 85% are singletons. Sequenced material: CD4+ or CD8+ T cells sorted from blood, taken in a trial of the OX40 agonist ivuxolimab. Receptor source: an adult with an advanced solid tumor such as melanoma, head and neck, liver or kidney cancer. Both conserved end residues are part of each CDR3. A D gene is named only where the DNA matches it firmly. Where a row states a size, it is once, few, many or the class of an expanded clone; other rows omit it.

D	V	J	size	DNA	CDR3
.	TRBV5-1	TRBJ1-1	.	TGCGCCAGCAGCTTGAGGCAGGGGAGGGGGACTGAAGCTTTCTTT	CASSLRQGRGTEAFF
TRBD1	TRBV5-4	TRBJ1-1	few	TGTGCCAGCAGCTCCCCCACCGGGACAGGGGGAGTTGTCACTGAAGCTTTCTTT	CASSSPTGTGGVVTEAFF
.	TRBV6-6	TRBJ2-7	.	TGTGCCAGCAGCCGAGGACAGATAGTGACCTACGAGCAGTACTTC	CASSRGQIVTYEQYF
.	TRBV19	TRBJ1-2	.	TGTGCCAGTAGTATAGAGGTACCTGCACACTATGGCTACACCTTC	CASSIEVPAHYGYTF
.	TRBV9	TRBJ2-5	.	TGTGCCAGCAGTCGCATATCCGGGGAGACCCAGTACTTC	CASSRISGETQYF
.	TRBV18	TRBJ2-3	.	TGTGCCAGCTCGCCCTCCCAGGCAGATACGCAGTATTTT	CASSPSQADTQYF
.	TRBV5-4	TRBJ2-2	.	TGTGCCAGCAGCTTGCTGGGTGGTAACACCGGGGAGCTGTTTTTT	CASSLLGGNTGELFF
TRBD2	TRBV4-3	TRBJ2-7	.	TGCGCCAGCAGCTCCTCACTAGCGGGGAGCTCCTACGAGCAGTACTTC	CASSSSLAGSSYEQYF
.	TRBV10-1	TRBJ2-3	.	TGCGCCAGCAGTGACCCGGTCACAGATACGCAGTATTTT	CASSDPVTDTQYF
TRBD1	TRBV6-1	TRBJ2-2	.	TGTGCCAGCAGTGAAGCCCCATTGAGGGGGCCGAACACCGGGGAGCTGTTTTTT	CASSEAPLRGPNTGELFF